The rows below give T cell receptor beta chains drawn from one sample of a study of cytomegalovirus exposure and HLA in healthy donors. Here immunoSEQ multiplex PCR was the method, and the copy in TCRdb shows in-frame clones only, minus some. The table includes approximately 130,000 clones, over 65% detected once. The specimen was PBMCs. The receptors were gathered from a man aged 45-65 years in good health and CMV-seronegative. Each CDR3 is given with its conserved first and last residue. The D gene is left open where the match is weak.

d_gene: TRBD2; v_gene: TRBV29-1; CDR3aa: CSVEDLAGGPNEQFF
d_gene: TRBD1; v_gene: TRBV29-1; CDR3aa: CSVRRTGEWYGYTF
d_gene: TRBD2; v_gene: TRBV28; CDR3aa: CASSPGGDTGELFF
d_gene: NA; v_gene: TRBV28; CDR3aa: CASVPGGNPYEQYF
d_gene: TRBD1; v_gene: TRBV7-9; CDR3aa: CASSYDRARYTF
d_gene: TRBD2; v_gene: TRBV30; CDR3aa: CAWTGGTDTQYF
d_gene: NA; v_gene: TRBV2; CDR3aa: CASREDSYEQYF
d_gene: NA; v_gene: TRBV6-5; CDR3aa: CASSSGSYEQYF
d_gene: TRBD1; v_gene: TRBV18; CDR3aa: CASSLSGTGYEQYF
d_gene: TRBD2; v_gene: TRBV6-6; CDR3aa: CASSYGTSGYTDTQYF
d_gene: TRBD1; v_gene: TRBV5-1; CDR3aa: CASSYSDRGRGEKLFF
d_gene: NA; v_gene: TRBV28; CDR3aa: CASSLGGDPGEFF
d_gene: TRBD1; v_gene: TRBV5-8; CDR3aa: CASSTVWDRGIGNYEQYF
d_gene: NA; v_gene: TRBV5-4; CDR3aa: CASSQRPATNEKLFF
d_gene: TRBD1; v_gene: TRBV5-1; CDR3aa: CASSLARGQTEAFF
d_gene: NA; v_gene: TRBV16; CDR3aa: CASSNIEGGTEAFF
d_gene: NA; v_gene: TRBV27; CDR3aa: CASSSRDSHYEQYF
d_gene: NA; v_gene: TRBV18; CDR3aa: CASSPPLAGATDTQYF
d_gene: NA; v_gene: TRBV5-4; CDR3aa: CASSSGIHTDTQYF
d_gene: TRBD2; v_gene: TRBV5-1; CDR3aa: CASSFTLAGEATDTQYF
d_gene: TRBD1; v_gene: TRBV27; CDR3aa: CASTYRGRGEKLFF
d_gene: TRBD1; v_gene: TRBV28; CDR3aa: CASSRQGFEAFF
d_gene: TRBD2; v_gene: TRBV7-2; CDR3aa: CASSPPGLAGENYNEQFF
d_gene: NA; v_gene: TRBV28; CDR3aa: CALAHPSTGELFF
d_gene: TRBD2; v_gene: TRBV5-4; CDR3aa: CASSFSGTLSYEQYF
d_gene: TRBD1; v_gene: TRBV28; CDR3aa: CASSLSGTGGKQYF
d_gene: NA; v_gene: TRBV30; CDR3aa: CAWSPSVYQPQHF
d_gene: TRBD2; v_gene: TRBV19; CDR3aa: CASSITGGINEQFF
d_gene: TRBD1; v_gene: TRBV11-1; CDR3aa: CASSRSTGISNIQYF
d_gene: NA; v_gene: TRBV6-4; CDR3aa: CASSKEQGGTDTQYF
d_gene: TRBD2; v_gene: TRBV13; CDR3aa: CASSFGGSRETQYF
d_gene: NA; v_gene: TRBV18; CDR3aa: CASSPRQGNSGASGNTIYF
d_gene: NA; v_gene: TRBV9; CDR3aa: CASSGGTGFTYEQYF
d_gene: NA; v_gene: TRBV15; CDR3aa: CATSRDLNRLNSPLHF
d_gene: TRBD2; v_gene: TRBV6-1; CDR3aa: CASSESGRAPGELFF
d_gene: NA; v_gene: TRBV4-3; CDR3aa: CASSQDSVGQGMNEQYF
d_gene: TRBD1; v_gene: TRBV10-3; CDR3aa: CAISPGQQNTEAFF
d_gene: NA; v_gene: TRBV28; CDR3aa: CASSLASTYNEQFF